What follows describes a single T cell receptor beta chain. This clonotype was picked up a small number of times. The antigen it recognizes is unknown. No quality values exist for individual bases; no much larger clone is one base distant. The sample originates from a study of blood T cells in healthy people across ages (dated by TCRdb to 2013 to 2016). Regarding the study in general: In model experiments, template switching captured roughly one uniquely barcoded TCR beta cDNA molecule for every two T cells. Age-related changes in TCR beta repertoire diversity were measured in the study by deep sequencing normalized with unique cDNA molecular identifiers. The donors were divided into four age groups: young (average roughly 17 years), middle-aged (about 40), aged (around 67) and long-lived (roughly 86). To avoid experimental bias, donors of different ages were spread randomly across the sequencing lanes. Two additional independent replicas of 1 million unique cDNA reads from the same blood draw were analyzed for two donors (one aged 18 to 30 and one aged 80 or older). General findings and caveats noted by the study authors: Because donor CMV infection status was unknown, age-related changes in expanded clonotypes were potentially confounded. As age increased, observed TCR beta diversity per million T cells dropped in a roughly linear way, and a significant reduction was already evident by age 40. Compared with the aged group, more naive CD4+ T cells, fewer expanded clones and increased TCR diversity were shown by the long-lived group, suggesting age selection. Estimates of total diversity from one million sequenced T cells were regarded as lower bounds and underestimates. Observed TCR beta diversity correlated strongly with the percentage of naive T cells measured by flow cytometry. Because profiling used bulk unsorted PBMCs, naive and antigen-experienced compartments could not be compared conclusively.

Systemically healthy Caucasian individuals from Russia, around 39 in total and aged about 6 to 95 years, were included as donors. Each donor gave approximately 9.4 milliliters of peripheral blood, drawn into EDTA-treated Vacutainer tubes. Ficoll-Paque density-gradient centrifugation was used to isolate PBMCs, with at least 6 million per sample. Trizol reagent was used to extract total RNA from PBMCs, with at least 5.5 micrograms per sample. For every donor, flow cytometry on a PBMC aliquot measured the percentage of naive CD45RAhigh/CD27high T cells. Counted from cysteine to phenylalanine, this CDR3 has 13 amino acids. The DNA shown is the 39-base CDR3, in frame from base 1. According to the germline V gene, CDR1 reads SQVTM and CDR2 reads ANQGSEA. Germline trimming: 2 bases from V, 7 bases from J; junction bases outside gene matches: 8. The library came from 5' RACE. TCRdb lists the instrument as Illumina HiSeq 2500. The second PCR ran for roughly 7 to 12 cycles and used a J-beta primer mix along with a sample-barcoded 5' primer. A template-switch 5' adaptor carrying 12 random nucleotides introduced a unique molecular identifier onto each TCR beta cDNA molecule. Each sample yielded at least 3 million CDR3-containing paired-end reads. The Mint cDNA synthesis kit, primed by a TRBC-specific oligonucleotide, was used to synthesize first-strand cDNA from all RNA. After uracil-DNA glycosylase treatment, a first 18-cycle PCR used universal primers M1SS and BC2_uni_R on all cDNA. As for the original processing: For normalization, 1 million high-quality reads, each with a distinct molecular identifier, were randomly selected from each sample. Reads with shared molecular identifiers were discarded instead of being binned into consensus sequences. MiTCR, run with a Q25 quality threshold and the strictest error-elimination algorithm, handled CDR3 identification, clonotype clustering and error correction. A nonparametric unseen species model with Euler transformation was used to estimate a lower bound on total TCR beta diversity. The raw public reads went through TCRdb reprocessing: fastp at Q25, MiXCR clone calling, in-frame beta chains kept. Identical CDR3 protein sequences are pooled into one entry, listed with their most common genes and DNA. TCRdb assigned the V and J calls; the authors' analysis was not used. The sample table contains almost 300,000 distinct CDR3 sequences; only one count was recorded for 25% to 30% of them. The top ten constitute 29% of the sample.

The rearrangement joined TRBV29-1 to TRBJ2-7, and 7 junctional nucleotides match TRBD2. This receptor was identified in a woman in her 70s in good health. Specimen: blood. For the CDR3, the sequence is CSVESSGKVEQYF. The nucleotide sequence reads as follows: TGCAGCGTTGAATCGAGCGGGAAGGTGGAGCAGTACTTC.